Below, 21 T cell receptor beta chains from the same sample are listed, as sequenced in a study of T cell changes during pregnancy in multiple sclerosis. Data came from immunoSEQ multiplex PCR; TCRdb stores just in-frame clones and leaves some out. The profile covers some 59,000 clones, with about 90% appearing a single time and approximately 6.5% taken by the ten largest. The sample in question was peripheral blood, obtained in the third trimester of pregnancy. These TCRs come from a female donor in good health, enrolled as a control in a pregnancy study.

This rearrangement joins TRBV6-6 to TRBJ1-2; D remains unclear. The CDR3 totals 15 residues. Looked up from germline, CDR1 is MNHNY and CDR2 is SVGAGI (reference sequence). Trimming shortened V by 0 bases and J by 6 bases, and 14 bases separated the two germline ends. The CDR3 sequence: CASSYSIGVGDGYTF. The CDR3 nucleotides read TGTGCCAGCAGTTACTCGATAGGAGTCGGGGATGGCTACACCTTC.

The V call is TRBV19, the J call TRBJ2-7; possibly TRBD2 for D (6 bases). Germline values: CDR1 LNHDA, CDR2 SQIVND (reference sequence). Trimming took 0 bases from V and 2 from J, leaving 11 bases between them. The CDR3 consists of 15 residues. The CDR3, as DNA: TGTGCCAGTAGTATAGAGGGAGGCTGGACCTACGAGCAGTACTTC. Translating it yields CASSIEGGWTYEQYF.

In nucleotides, the CDR3 is TGTGCCAGCAGCTTAGATCTTCCCCGGGGGAAAGACGGCTACACCTTC. Translation: CASSLDLPRGKDGYTF. The chain has TRBV11-3 and TRBJ1-2; possible D gene TRBD1, 5 bases. Trimming removed 0 bases at V and 8 bases at J, with 19 bases between. The CDR3 is 16 residues long. Per germline, CDR1 SGHNT and CDR2 YENEEA.

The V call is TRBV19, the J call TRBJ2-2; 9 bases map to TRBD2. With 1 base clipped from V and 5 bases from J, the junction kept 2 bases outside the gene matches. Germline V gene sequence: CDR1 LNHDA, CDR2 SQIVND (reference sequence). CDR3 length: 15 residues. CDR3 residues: CASSIGSGRTGELFF. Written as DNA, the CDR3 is TGTGCCAGTAGTATAGGGAGCGGGAGGACCGGGGAGCTGTTTTTT.

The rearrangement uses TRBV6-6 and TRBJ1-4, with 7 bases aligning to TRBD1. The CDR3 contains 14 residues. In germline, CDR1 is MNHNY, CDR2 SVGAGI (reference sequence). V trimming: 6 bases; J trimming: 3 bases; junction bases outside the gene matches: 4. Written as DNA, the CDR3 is TGTGCCAGCAGCCGGGACAGCTCTAATGAAAAACTGTTTTTT. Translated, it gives CASSRDSSNEKLFF.

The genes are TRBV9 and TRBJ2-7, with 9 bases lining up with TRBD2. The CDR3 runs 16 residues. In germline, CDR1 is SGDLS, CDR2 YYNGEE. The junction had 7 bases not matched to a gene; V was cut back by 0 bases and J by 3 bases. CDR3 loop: CASSVGSRGGLYEQYF. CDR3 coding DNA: TGTGCCAGCAGCGTAGGCTCGCGGGGGGGCCTCTACGAGCAGTACTTC.

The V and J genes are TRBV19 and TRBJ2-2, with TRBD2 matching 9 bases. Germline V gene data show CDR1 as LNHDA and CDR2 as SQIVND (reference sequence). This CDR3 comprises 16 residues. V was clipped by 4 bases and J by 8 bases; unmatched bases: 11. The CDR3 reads CASSSGGGAGPGELFF. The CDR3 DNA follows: TGTGCCAGTAGTAGCGGCGGGGGGGCCGGACCAGGGGAGCTGTTTTTT. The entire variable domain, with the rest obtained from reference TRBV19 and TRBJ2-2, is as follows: DGGITQSPKYLFRKEGQNVTLSCEQNLNHDAMYWYRQDPGQGLRLIYYSQIVNDFQKGDIAEGYSVSREKKESFPLTVTSAQKNPTAFYLCASSSGGGAGPGELFFGEGSRLTVL.

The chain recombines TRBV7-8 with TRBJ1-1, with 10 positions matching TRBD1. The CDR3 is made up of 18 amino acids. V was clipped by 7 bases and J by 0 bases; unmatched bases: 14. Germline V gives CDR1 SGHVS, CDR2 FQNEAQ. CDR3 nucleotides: TGTGCCAGCACCCCTCGGACAGGGGGTATAAACCTGAACACTGAAGCTTTCTTT. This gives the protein CASTPRTGGINLNTEAFF.

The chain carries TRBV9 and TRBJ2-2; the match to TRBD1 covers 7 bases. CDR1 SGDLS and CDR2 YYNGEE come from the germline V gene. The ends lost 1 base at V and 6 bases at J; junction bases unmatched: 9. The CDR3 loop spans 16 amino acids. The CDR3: CASSVRGGNGAGELFF. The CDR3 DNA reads TGTGCCAGCAGCGTAAGAGGGGGCAACGGGGCCGGGGAGCTGTTTTTT.

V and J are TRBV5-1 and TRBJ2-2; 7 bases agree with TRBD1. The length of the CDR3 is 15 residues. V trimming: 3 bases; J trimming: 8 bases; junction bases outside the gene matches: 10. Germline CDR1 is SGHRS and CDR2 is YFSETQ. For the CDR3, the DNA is TGCGCCAGCAGCTGGGACAGCCCCAGGGAAGGGGAGCTGTTTTTT. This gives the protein CASSWDSPREGELFF.

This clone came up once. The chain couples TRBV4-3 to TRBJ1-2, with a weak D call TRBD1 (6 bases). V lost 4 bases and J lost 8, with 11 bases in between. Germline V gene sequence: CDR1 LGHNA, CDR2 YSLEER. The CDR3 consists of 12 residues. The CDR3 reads CASSLRGGGYTF. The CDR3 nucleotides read TGCGCCAGCAGCCTACGGGGGGGCGGCTACACCTTC.

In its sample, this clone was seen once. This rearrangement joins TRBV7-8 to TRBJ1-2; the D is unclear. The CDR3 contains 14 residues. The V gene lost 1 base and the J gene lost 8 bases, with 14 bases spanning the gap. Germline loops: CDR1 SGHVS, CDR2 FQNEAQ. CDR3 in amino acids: CASSLVPPTRGYTF. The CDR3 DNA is TGTGCCAGCAGCTTAGTTCCCCCCACGAGGGGCTACACCTTC. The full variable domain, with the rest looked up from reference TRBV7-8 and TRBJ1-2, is GAGVSQSPRYKVAKRGQDVALRCDPISGHVSLFWYQQALGQGPEFLTYFQNEAQLDKSGLPSDRFFAERPEGSVSTLKIQRTQQEDSAVYLCASSLVPPTRGYTFGSGTRLTVV.

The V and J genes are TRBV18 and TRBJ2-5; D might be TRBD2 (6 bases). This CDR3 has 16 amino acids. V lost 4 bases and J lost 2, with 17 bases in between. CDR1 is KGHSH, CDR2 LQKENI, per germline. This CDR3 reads CASSRPSGADQETQYF. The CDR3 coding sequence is TGTGCCAGCTCACGACCGTCGGGAGCTGATCAAGAGACCCAGTACTTC.

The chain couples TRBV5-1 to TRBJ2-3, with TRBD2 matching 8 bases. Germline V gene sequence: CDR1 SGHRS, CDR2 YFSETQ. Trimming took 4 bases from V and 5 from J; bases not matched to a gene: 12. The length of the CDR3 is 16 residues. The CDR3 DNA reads TGCGCCAGCAGCCAGGGAAACGGGAGGGCCGAAGATACGCAGTATTTT. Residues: CASSQGNGRAEDTQYF. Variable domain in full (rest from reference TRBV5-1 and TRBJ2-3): KAGVTQTPRYLIKTRGQQVTLSCSPISGHRSVSWYQQTPGQGLQFLFEYFSETQRNKGNFPGRFSGRQFSNSRSEMNVSTLELGDSALYLCASSQGNGRAEDTQYFGPGTRLTVL.

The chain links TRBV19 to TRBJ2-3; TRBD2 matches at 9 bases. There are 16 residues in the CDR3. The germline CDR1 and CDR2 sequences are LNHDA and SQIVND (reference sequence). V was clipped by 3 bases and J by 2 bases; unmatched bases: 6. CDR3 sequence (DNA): TGTGCCAGTAGTATTTCAAGCGGGAGGCCCACAGATACGCAGTATTTT. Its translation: CASSISSGRPTDTQYF. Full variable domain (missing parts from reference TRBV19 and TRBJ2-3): DGGITQSPKYLFRKEGQNVTLSCEQNLNHDAMYWYRQDPGQGLRLIYYSQIVNDFQKGDIAEGYSVSREKKESFPLTVTSAQKNPTAFYLCASSISSGRPTDTQYFGPGTRLTVL.

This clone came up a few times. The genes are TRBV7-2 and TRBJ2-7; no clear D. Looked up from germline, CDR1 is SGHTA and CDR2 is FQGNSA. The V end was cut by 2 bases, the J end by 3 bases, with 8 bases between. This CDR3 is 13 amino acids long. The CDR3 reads CASSLSPSYEQYF. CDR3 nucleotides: TGTGCCAGCAGCTTATCGCCCAGCTACGAGCAGTACTTC.

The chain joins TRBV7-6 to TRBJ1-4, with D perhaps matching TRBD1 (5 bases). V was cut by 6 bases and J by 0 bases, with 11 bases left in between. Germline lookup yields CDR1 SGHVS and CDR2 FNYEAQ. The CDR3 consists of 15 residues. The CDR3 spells CASSPRQTTNEKLFF. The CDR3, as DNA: TGTGCCAGCAGTCCCCGACAGACAACTAATGAAAAACTGTTTTTT. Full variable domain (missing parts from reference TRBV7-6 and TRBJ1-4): GAGVSQSPRYKVTKRGQDVALRCDPISGHVSLYWYRQALGQGPEFLTYFNYEAQQDKSGLPNDRFSAERPEGSISTLTIQRTEQRDSAMYRCASSPRQTTNEKLFFGSGTQLSVL.

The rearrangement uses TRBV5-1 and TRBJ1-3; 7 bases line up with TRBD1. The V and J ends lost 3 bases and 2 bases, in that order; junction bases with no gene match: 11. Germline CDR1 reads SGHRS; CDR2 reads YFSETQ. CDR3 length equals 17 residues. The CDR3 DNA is TGCGCCAGCAGCTGGGAGCAGACAGGGATCCCTGGAAACACCATATATTTT. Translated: CASSWEQTGIPGNTIYF.

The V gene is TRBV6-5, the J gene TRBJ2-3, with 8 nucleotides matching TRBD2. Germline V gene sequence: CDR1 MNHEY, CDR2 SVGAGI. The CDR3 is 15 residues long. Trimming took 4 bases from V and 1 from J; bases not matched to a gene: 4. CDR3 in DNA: TGTGCCAGCAGTTCAAGCGGGGGCGGCACAGATACGCAGTATTTT. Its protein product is CASSSSGGGTDTQYF.

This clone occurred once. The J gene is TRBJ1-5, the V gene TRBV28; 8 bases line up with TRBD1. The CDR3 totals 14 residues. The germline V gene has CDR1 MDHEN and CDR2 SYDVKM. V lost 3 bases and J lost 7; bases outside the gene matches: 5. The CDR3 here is CASSFRQGRQPQHF. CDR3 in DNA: TGTGCCAGCAGTTTCCGACAGGGGAGACAGCCCCAGCATTTT.

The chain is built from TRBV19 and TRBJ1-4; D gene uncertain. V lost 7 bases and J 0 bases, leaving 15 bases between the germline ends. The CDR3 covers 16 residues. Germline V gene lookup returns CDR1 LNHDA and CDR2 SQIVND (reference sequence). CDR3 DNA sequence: TGTGCCAGTACCACCCCCTATGATGCAACTAATGAAAAACTGTTTTTT. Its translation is CASTTPYDATNEKLFF.